This TCR beta chain was observed in a study of blood T cell repertoires in COVID-19. As for this clone: The sample holds other DNA sequences that translate to the same CDR3.

The repertoire was sequenced with immunoSEQ multiplex PCR; TCRdb's copy has only in-frame clones and lacks some. Among 150,000 to 200,000 clones listed, around 80% were seen once. Germline CDR1 reads SGHNT; CDR2 reads YYREEE (reference sequence). The CDR3 sequence is 15 residues long. J lost 3 bases, V lost 4 bases, and 2 bases had no gene match. This receptor was taken from a man between 65 and 79 years old who had been exposed to COVID-19. The genes are TRBV5-4 and TRBJ2-5, with 14 bases aligning to TRBD2. The sequencing sample was made of PBMCs or T cells enriched from blood (not recorded which). CDR3 sequence reads: CASSPGLAGEETQYF. The DNA for the CDR3 is TGTGCCAGCAGCCCGGGACTAGCGGGAGAAGAGACCCAGTACTTC.